The subject of this entry is one TCR beta chain. Authors' methods: Using reference gene primer amplification, nucleated cell counts were estimated. Generated by immunoSEQ multiplex PCR, the TCRdb table keeps only in-frame clones and is missing some. D and trimming were read from the DNA, whereas the V and J calls and clone size are those reported in that table. The sample comprises around 200,000 clones, around 83% of which are singletons, and 2.5% to 3.5% rests with the top ten. The data derive from a study of blood T cell repertoires in COVID-19. As for the study in general: Samples of COVID-19 (acute and convalescent) were obtained from the United States, Italy and Spain. Sources were T cells, B-cell-depleted T cells, or PBMCs; the material itself was cDNA or gDNA.

The J segment lost 5 bases and the V segment lost 3 bases, leaving 8 bases of the junction unmatched. CDR3 length equals 15 residues. CDR1 is SGHRS, CDR2 YFSETQ, per germline. Source material: peripheral blood. The rearrangement links TRBV5-1 to TRBJ2-5; 9 bases map to TRBD2. The origin of this receptor is a man aged 45 to 65 with active or convalescent COVID-19. Here the CDR3 DNA reads TGCGCCAGCAGCTCCGGAGGAGCGGGGGGTGAGACCCAGTACTTC. Protein product: CASSSGGAGGETQYF. Full variable domain (remainder filled in from reference TRBV5-1 and TRBJ2-5): KAGVTQTPRYLIKTRGQQVTLSCSPISGHRSVSWYQQTPGQGLQFLFEYFSETQRNKGNFPGRFSGRQFSNSRSEMNVSTLELGDSALYLCASSSGGAGGETQYFGPGTRLLVL.